This TCR beta chain was documented in a study of T cell responses to AZD1222 COVID-19 vaccine. The study's findings and limits: Among the donors, most were white British and more were female, and clonal diversity was possibly underestimated. After two AZD1222 doses, spike-specific TCR breadth and depth rose versus day 0. Close to half of all spike-specific TCRs reportedly target regions of the variants that are unmutated.

The CDR3 consists of 13 residues. Trimming pared 1 base from V and 5 bases from J, leaving 8 bases between. Germline lookup yields CDR1 SGHNT and CDR2 YENEEA. Second-dose groups at about 4 or about 12 weeks were pooled. On this clone itself: Antigen unknown.

Profiled with immunoSEQ multiplex PCR; TCRdb holds only in-frame clones, not every one. In the table there are 200,000 or so clones, about 94% of which are singletons. V is TRBV11-3 and J is TRBJ1-1; D is undetermined. The sequence derives from an adult who received the AZD1222 COVID-19 vaccine. The sequenced sample was peripheral blood, obtained 28 days after the second AZD1222 dose. CDR3 residues: CASSLVGRTEAFF. The CDR3 DNA follows: TGTGCCAGCAGCTTAGTGGGTCGGACTGAAGCTTTCTTT.